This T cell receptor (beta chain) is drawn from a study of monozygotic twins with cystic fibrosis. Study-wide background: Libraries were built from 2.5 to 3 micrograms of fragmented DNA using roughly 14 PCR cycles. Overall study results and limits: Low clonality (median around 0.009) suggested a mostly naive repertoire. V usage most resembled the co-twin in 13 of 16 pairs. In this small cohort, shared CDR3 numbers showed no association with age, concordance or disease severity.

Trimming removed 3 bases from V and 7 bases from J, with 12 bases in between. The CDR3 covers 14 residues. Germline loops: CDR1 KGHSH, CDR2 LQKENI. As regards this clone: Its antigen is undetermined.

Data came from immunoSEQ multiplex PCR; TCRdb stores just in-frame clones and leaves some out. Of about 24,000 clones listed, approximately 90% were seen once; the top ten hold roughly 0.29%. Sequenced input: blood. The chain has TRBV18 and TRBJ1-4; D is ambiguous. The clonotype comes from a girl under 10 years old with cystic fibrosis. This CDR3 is CASSPTLGSEKLFF. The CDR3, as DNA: TGTGCCAGCTCACCTACGTTGGGGAGTGAAAAACTGTTTTTT. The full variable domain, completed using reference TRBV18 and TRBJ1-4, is NAGVMQNPRHLVRRRGQEARLRCSPMKGHSHVYWYRQLPEEGLKFMVYLQKENIIDESGMPKERFSAEFPKEGPSILRIQQVVRGDSAAYFCASSPTLGSEKLFFGSGTQLSVL.